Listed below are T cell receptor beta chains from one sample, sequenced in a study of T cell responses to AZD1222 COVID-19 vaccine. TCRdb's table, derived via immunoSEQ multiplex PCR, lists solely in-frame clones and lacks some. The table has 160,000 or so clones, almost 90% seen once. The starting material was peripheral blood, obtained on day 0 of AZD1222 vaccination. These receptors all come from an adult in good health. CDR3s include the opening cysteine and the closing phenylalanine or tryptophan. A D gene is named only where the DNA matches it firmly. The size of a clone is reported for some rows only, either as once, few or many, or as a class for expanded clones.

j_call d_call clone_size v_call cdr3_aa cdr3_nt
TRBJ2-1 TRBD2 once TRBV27 CASSFPTSGRVNEQFF TGTGCCAGCAGTTTCCCGACTAGCGGGAGGGTTAATGAGCAGTTCTTC
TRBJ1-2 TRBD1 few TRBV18 CASSPGTGYGYTF TGTGCCAGCTCACCCGGGACAGGCTATGGCTACACCTTC
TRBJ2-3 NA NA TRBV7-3 CASSLTFADTQYF TGTGCCAGCAGCTTAACGTTCGCAGATACGCAGTATTTT
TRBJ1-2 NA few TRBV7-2 CASSRNRERNGYTF TGTGCCAGCAGCCGGAACAGGGAGAGGAATGGCTACACCTTC
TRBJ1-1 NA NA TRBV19 CASSAGTANTEAFF TGTGCCAGTAGTGCCGGGACGGCTAACACTGAAGCTTTCTTT
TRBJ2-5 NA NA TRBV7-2 CASSLRQMETQYF TGTGCCAGCAGCCTGCGGCAGATGGAGACCCAGTACTTC
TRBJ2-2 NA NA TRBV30 CAWSAGPPGELFF TGTGCCTGGAGTGCGGGACCGCCCGGGGAGCTGTTTTTT
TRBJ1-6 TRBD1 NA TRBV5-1 CASSLLGQGGDSPLHF TGCGCCAGCAGCTTGCTAGGACAGGGAGGGGATTCACCCCTCCACTTT
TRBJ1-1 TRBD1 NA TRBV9 CASSGGGVGTEAFF TGTGCCAGCAGCGGAGGGGGCGTCGGCACTGAAGCTTTCTTT
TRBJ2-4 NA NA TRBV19 CASSIGGQRDIQYF TGTGCCAGTAGTATAGGGGGGCAAAGAGACATTCAGTACTTC
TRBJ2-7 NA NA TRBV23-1 CASTDEGRSPEVYEQYF TGCGCCAGCACCGACGAGGGACGGAGCCCGGAGGTTTACGAGCAGTACTTC
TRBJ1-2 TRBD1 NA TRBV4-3 CASSQDRFPGQGYGYTF TGCGCCAGCAGCCAAGATCGTTTCCCGGGACAGGGGTATGGCTACACCTTC
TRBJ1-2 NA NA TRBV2 CASSLQRGYTF TGTGCCAGCAGTCTCCAAAGGGGCTACACCTTC
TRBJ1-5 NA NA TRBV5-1 CASRDLPDQPQHF TGCGCCAGTAGGGACCTCCCCGATCAGCCCCAGCATTTT
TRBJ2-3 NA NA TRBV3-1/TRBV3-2 CASSQGDWSTDTQYF TGTGCCAGCAGCCAAGGGGACTGGAGCACAGATACGCAGTATTTT
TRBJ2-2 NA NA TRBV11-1 CASSLIGGANTGELFF TGTGCCAGCAGCTTAATCGGCGGAGCGAACACCGGGGAGCTGTTTTTT
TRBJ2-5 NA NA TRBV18 CASNRDPGETQYF TGTGCCAGCAACCGGGATCCTGGGGAGACCCAGTACTTC
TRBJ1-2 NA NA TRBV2 CASRMIGGYTF TGTGCCAGCCGTATGATTGGTGGCTACACCTTC
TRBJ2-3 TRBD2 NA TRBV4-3 CASSQERLAGLSSTDTQYF TGCGCCAGCAGCCAAGAGAGACTAGCGGGGCTTTCTAGCACAGATACGCAGTATTTT
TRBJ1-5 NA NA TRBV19 CASSIQPNQPQHF TGTGCCAGTAGTATCCAGCCAAATCAGCCCCAGCATTTT
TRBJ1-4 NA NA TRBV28 CASRSPQADEKLFF TGTGCCAGCAGGTCGCCTCAAGCGGATGAAAAACTGTTTTTT
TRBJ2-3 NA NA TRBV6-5 CASSDPRGYTDTQYF TGTGCCAGCAGCGACCCACGAGGGTACACAGATACGCAGTATTTT
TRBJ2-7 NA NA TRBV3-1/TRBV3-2 CASSQDRCIGRDTDEQYF TGTGCCAGCAGCCAAGATCGGTGTATTGGGAGGGACACAGACGAGCAGTACTTC
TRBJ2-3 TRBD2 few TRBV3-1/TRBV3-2 CASSFREADTQYF TGTGCCAGCAGCTTCCGGGAGGCTGATACGCAGTATTTT
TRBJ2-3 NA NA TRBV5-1 CASSPGDTQYF TGCGCCAGCAGCCCGGGGGATACGCAGTATTTT
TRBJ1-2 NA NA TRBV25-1 CASGTWIGGYTF TGTGCCAGCGGAACTTGGATTGGGGGCTACACCTTC
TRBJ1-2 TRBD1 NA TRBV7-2 CASSLASGGRGYTF TGTGCCAGCAGCTTAGCTTCAGGGGGCCGTGGCTACACCTTC
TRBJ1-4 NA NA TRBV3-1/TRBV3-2 CASSLVNEKLFF TGTGCCAGCAGTCTAGTTAATGAAAAACTGTTTTTT
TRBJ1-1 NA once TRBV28 CASSSQGPGNTEAFF TGTGCCAGCAGCTCCCAGGGACCCGGGAACACTGAAGCTTTCTTT
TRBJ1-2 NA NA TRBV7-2 CASSPRTGGYTF TGTGCCAGCAGCCCGAGGACGGGCGGCTACACCTTC
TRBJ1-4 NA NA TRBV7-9 CASSSRTQRGEKLFF TGTGCCAGCAGCTCTAGGACCCAACGCGGGGAAAAACTGTTTTTT
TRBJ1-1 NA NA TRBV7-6 CASSRAGGSSTEAFF TGTGCCAGCAGCCGGGCGGGGGGATCGAGCACTGAAGCTTTCTTT
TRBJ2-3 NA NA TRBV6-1 CASTEVGITDTQYF TGTGCCAGCACCGAAGTTGGGATCACAGATACGCAGTATTTT
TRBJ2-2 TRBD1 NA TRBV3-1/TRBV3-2 CASRPTGTGRRGELFF TGTGCCAGCAGACCCACAGGGACAGGGAGGCGCGGGGAGCTGTTTTTT
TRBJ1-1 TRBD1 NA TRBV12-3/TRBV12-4 CASSDREKTEAFF TGTGCCAGCAGTGACAGGGAGAAAACTGAAGCTTTCTTT
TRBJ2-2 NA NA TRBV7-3 CASSLSSSGELFF TGTGCCAGCAGCTTATCTAGTTCCGGGGAGCTGTTTTTT
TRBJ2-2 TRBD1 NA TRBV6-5 CASSTGTANTGELFF TGTGCCAGCAGTACCGGGACAGCGAACACCGGGGAGCTGTTTTTT
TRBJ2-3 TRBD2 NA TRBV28 CASSRLAGVVDTQYF TGTGCCAGCAGTCGACTAGCGGGAGTCGTAGATACGCAGTATTTT
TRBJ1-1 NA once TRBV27 CASSFGWGPNTEAFF TGTGCCAGCAGTTTCGGATGGGGGCCGAACACTGAAGCTTTCTTT
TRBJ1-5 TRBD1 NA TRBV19 CASSMASGGRYSNQPQHF TGTGCCAGTAGTATGGCGTCAGGGGGCAGATATAGCAATCAGCCCCAGCATTTT
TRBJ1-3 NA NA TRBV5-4 CASSRGGLSGNTIYF TGTGCCAGCAGCAGGGGGGGACTCTCAGGAAACACCATATATTTT
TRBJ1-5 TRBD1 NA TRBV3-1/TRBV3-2 CASSQGQGESNQPQHF TGTGCCAGCAGCCAGGGACAGGGGGAGAGCAATCAGCCCCAGCATTTT
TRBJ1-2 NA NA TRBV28 CASSSFVGEINYGYTF TGTGCCAGCAGTTCCTTCGTGGGAGAAATTAACTATGGCTACACCTTC
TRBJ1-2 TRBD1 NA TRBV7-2 CASSLGQGANYGYTF TGTGCCAGCAGCTTAGGACAGGGGGCAAACTATGGCTACACCTTC
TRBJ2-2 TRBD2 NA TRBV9 CASSVDLRGAGELFF TGTGCCAGCAGCGTAGACCTCCGGGGGGCCGGGGAGCTGTTTTTT
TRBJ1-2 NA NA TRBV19 CASSINWQSNYGYTF TGTGCCAGTAGTATAAACTGGCAGTCAAACTATGGCTACACCTTC
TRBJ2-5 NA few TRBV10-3 CAISDFELQETQYF TGTGCCATCAGTGATTTTGAGCTCCAAGAGACCCAGTACTTC
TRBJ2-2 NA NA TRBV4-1 CASSQVPQGNTGELFF TGCGCCAGCAGCCAAGTCCCACAGGGAAATACCGGGGAGCTGTTTTTT
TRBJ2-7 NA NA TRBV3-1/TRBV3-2 CASSQEKREQYF TGTGCCAGCAGCCAAGAAAAAAGGGAGCAGTACTTC
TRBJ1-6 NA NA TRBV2 CASSEAPGAERF TGTGCCAGCAGTGAAGCGCCGGGGGCGGAACGGTTT
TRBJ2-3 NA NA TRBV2 CASSEDSTDTQYF TGTGCCAGCAGTGAAGACAGCACAGATACGCAGTATTTT